This T cell receptor beta chain was documented in a study of neoadjuvant anti-PD-1 for oral cavity cancer. Whole-study findings and limits: With three patients per group, TCR findings need larger cohorts.

The length of the CDR3 is 14 residues. CDR1 is SGHVS and CDR2 is FQNEAQ in the germline V gene. Trimming stripped 3 bases from V and 4 bases from J, with 12 bases between. Remarks on this clone: What it recognizes is unknown.

Repertoires were generated with immunoSEQ multiplex PCR, while TCRdb's copy carries only in-frame clones and drops some. The table lists roughly 8,800 clones, 64% of them singletons, with less than 5% in the top ten. Documented time point: after neoadjuvant nivolumab, at surgical resection. Blood cells were analyzed directly, without culture or expansion. V gene TRBV7-8 combines with J gene TRBJ1-2; no clear D gene. The origin of this receptor is a person aged 35 to 85 with oral cavity squamous cell carcinoma. The sample consisted of PBMCs, taken after nivolumab (anti-PD-1) treatment. CDR3 in DNA: TGTGCCAGCAGCTTGGCGGGCGGACCCTATGGCTACACCTTC. This encodes CASSLAGGPYGYTF.